This T cell receptor (beta chain) was identified in a study of shared clonotypes between healthy human individuals. Study-wide context: The composition of the donors was a couple of women and three men aged 18 to 49.

In regard to this clone: The sample contains more than one DNA sequence encoding this CDR3.

Clones were read by immunoSEQ multiplex PCR, and TCRdb kept only the in-frame ones, dropping some. The data contain fewer than 850,000 clones, around 96% of them singletons. Naive CD8 isolation took CD45RO-negative cells positively selected for CCR7 and excluded terminally differentiated effector memory CD45RA+ cells. This TCR came from a man aged 25 to 40 in good health. Specimen: naive CD8+ T cells sorted from blood.

The CDR3 DNA sequence: TGTGCCAGCAGTTCACGGAGCTCCTACGAGCAGTACTTC. Translated: CASSSRSSYEQYF. This chain uses TRBV28 with TRBJ2-7; D gene unclear. Germline CDR1 is MDHEN and CDR2 is SYDVKM. The CDR3 totals 13 residues. V lost 4 bases to trimming and J lost 0 bases, with 7 bases between them.